The TCR beta chain described here comes from a study of blood T cell repertoires in COVID-19 (dated by TCRdb to about 2020). As for the study more broadly: Collaborator samples came from the United States, Italy and Spain and covered acute and convalescent phases of COVID-19. The prospective study material was composed of cDNA or gDNA derived from T cells, B-cell-depleted T cells, or PBMCs. The dataset comprised deeply sampled blood TCRbeta repertoires from subjects exposed to, actively infected with, or recovered from COVID-19. The repertoires were released in a freely available public database meant as a resource for research on the immune response to SARS-CoV-2. The samples were drawn from the first 160 participants of the ongoing ImmuneRACE study and from some 1,300 subjects provided by 6 global collaborators. Sample metadata almost always included a de-identified subject ID, COVID-19 status, age in years and sex. HLA class I and class II types, where available, came from metadata supplied by the sample provider rather than from assay-based typing. Broad study findings and their caveats: The amount of clinical and demographic metadata varied by source and participant and was provided uncurated.

Worth noting for this clone: The target of this receptor is not known. Base qualities are not recorded, but no much larger clone differs from it by a single base.

The junction shows trimming of 0 bases on V and 6 bases on J, plus 6 bases between the germline ends. Sequences LNHDA (CDR1) and SQIVND (CDR2) are obtained from the germline V gene (reference sequence). Reading from cysteine to phenylalanine, the CDR3 counts 13 amino acids. The sequence is cut down to CDR3 DNA, 39 bases in frame from base 1. One collaborating source in Seattle enrolled patients while the patients were actively infected and followed the patients over time throughout the course of disease. Whole blood was collected in K2EDTA tubes by collaborating institutions according to the institutions' own protocols. For TCRbeta analysis, collaborator samples were shipped as frozen whole blood, as isolated PBMCs, or as DNA extracted from either sample type. The immunoSEQ Assay, a bias-controlled multiplex PCR, was used to amplify TCRbeta CDR3 regions from genomic DNA. The study's processing was this. Within the assay, amplification of reference gene primers was used to estimate how many nucleated cells each sample contained. To quantify the absolute abundance of each unique TCRbeta CDR3 rearrangement, sequence reads were collapsed and filtered. For each sample, productive Simpson clonality was calculated by taking the square root of Simpson's diversity index across productive rearrangements. TCRdb re-hosts the immuneACCESS table, in-frame sequences only. Its copies lack some clones; in the studies checked, an unresolved V gene accounts for under half of them, and the cause for the rest is not known. V and J calls plus clone size are reproduced from that table; the DNA served to infer D and trimming. Within this sample are a few hundred thousand clones, with almost 90% of them counted one time only. About 1% of the sample lies in the top ten.

The chain is assembled from TRBV19 and TRBJ2-1; TRBD2 is perhaps the D gene, given 5 matching bases. The sequence was collected from a woman in her 40s with COVID-19, enrolled during active disease. The sequencing sample was made of peripheral blood. CDR3 region: CASSIESGNEQFF. The bases read TGTGCCAGTAGTATAGAGAGCGGCAATGAGCAGTTCTTC.